This T cell receptor (beta chain) was found in a study of T cell responses to AZD1222 COVID-19 vaccine. Notes on the study in general: Just 6 or 7 AZD1222 recipients were seropositive at baseline. Increases in Spike-specific TCR breadth and depth were seen after two AZD1222 doses. Donors were mostly white British, more females; clonal diversity possibly underestimated. Regions left unmutated in variants are reportedly the target of nearly half of spike-specific TCRs.

With respect to this clone: The antigen remains undetermined.

Measured with immunoSEQ multiplex PCR; TCRdb has only the in-frame clones, and not every one. This sample yields about 86,000 clones, of which more than 90% are seen a single time; 3% belongs to the top ten. Trimming removed 0 bases at V and 6 bases at J, with 12 bases between. The V gene's germline CDR1 is GTSNPN and CDR2 SVGIG (reference sequence). The CDR3 length is 14 residues. The chain employs TRBV30 and TRBJ2-1, with no clear D. The clonotype originates from an adult in good health. Material: peripheral blood, obtained on day 0 of AZD1222 vaccination. The CDR3 loop reads CAWSVLGGLNEQFF. The CDR3 coding sequence is TGTGCCTGGAGTGTACTTGGCGGCCTCAATGAGCAGTTCTTC.